The clone carrying this T cell receptor beta chain was observed a few times. Its antigen is as yet unknown. The data were taken from a study of T-cell memory formation after mild COVID-19. Study-level points and caveats: The finding that pre-infection memory included some responding clones suggested that cross-reactive memory joined.

cDNA libraries for TCR alpha and TCR beta, carrying sample barcodes and UMIs, came from 5'RACE with constant-segment primers. TCRdb reprocessed the 5' RACE reads via MiXCR and lists one record per CDR3 protein. This sample has about 200,000 distinct CDR3 sequences, with about 17% found just once. Sequencing was carried out using PBMCs or a T cell subset sorted from them (not recorded which). This sequence was found in an adult woman who had mild COVID-19 (a few samples of this study predate the infection). Cell type and time point are not known.

In DNA form, the CDR3 reads TGTGCCAGCAGAGACCGACAGGGTTTCGGGGAGACCCAGTACTTC. It encodes CASRDRQGFGETQYF. The V call is TRBV6-5, the J call TRBJ2-5, with 7 bases fitting TRBD1. The CDR3 length is 15 residues. Losses at the gene ends were 6 bases for V and 5 bases for J; bases not matched to a gene: 12. The germline V gene encodes CDR1 MNHEY and CDR2 SVGAGI.